In this sample, the clone carrying this T cell receptor beta chain turned up many times. This specimen belongs to a study of glioma-infiltrating T cells. Using RNA template, CDR3s of TCR alpha and beta were amplified with iRepertoire arm-PCR. TCRdb re-analysed the multiplex PCR reads in MiXCR, keeping a single row per CDR3 protein. Here the sample spans approximately 190,000 distinct CDR3 sequences, around 32% being singletons. Germline lookup yields CDR1 MNHEY and CDR2 SVGEGT. CDR3 length: 18 residues. J lost 2 bases, V lost 0 bases, and 10 bases had no gene match. The sample taken for sequencing was glioma tissue, nonneoplastic brain tissue, or PBMCs (not recorded which). The TCR was taken from a human donor with low-grade glioma or glioblastoma, undergoing nonglioma brain surgery, or in good health (not recorded which). The chain employs TRBV6-2 or TRBV6-3 and TRBJ2-4; 7 nucleotides agree with TRBD2. CDR3 in DNA: TGTGCCAGCAGTTACTCAATGGACTGGGGAGGGACCAAAAACATTCAGTACTTC. Translated: CASSYSMDWGGTKNIQYF.